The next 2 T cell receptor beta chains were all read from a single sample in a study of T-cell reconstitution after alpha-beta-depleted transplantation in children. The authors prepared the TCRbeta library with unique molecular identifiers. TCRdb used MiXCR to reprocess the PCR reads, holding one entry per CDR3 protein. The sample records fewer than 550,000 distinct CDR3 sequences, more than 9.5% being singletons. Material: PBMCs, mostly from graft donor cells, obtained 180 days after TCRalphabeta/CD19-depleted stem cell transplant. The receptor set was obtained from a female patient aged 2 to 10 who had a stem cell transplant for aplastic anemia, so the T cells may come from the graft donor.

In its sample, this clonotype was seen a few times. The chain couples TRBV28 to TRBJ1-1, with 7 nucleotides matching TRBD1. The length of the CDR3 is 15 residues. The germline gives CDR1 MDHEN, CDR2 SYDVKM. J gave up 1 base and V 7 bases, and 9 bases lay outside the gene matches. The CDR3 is CASTLQTGWNTEAFF. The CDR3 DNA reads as TGTGCCAGCACCCTTCAGACAGGGTGGAACACTGAAGCTTTCTTT.

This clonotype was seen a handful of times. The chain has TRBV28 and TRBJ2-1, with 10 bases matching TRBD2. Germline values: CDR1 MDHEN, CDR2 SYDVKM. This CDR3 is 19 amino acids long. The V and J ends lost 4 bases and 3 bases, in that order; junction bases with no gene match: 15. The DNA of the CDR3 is TGTGCCAGCAGTTCACTAGCCCCAGCGGGAGGGGGGGGCTACAATGAGCAGTTCTTC. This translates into CASSSLAPAGGGGYNEQFF.